This TCR beta chain appears in the sequencing data of a study of control samples from healthy donors and cancer patients. Measured with immunoSEQ multiplex PCR; TCRdb has only the in-frame clones, and not every one. The table shows 140,000 to 150,000 clones, with roughly nine tenths occurring only once. Germline V CDR1 and CDR2: SGHTA, FQGTGA. V lost 4 bases to trimming and J lost 8 bases, with 19 bases between them. This CDR3 has 15 residues. This TCR was recovered from a young man in good health. The rearrangement links TRBV7-3 to TRBJ2-3; D is perhaps TRBD2 (6 bases). The sequencing sample was made of blood. The CDR3, as DNA: TGTGCCAGCAGCTCCCTGGGGCGGGACGGTATTACGCAGTATTTT. Amino acids: CASSSLGRDGITQYF.